The rows below give T cell receptor beta chains drawn from one sample of a study of blood T cell repertoires in COVID-19. Profiling relied on immunoSEQ multiplex PCR, and the TCRdb table lists in-frame clones only, not all of them. The data hold some 80,000 clones, with 60% to 85% observed a single time. Sequenced: peripheral blood. The receptors shown here come from a human donor in a cohort sampled during active COVID-19. Each CDR3 is given with its conserved first and last residue. The order of the fields is clone size, CDR3 length, D gene, V gene, J gene, CDR3 DNA, CDR3 protein. The D gene is left open where the match is weak. Rows give clone size only sometimes, using once, few, many, or a class for an expanded clone.

>.|18|TRBD2|TRBV24-1|TRBJ2-3
TGTGCCACCAGTGATTGGGAGGAGCGGGGTACATGGCCAGATACGCAGTATTTT
CATSDWEERGTWPDTQYF
>.|15|.|TRBV29-1|TRBJ2-5
TGCAGCGTTGAAGCTTATACCACAGGGAAGGAGACCCAGTACTTC
CSVEAYTTGKETQYF
>.|17|TRBD2|TRBV11-2|TRBJ2-7
TGTGCCAGCAGCTTCGTACTAGCGGGGGGCGGAACCTACGAGCAGTACTTC
CASSFVLAGGGTYEQYF
>once|12|TRBD1|TRBV12-3/TRBV12-4|TRBJ1-2
TGTGCCAGCAGCGGGACAGGCTATGGCTACACCTTC
CASSGTGYGYTF
>.|16|.|TRBV7-2|TRBJ2-1
TGTGCCAGCAGCTTCTTGATTTCCAGCTCCTACAATGAGCAGTTCTTC
CASSFLISSSYNEQFF
>.|15|.|TRBV27|TRBJ2-4
TGTGCCAGCAGTGTATACGGGCCCTCGGGGAACATTCAGTACTTC
CASSVYGPSGNIQYF
>.|15|.|TRBV10-3|TRBJ1-1
TGTGCCATCAGTGGAACTAACGAATGGAACACTGAAGCTTTCTTT
CAISGTNEWNTEAFF
>.|13|.|TRBV5-5|TRBJ2-1
TGTGCCAGCAGACCCGGACTTTACAATGAGCAGTTCTTC
CASRPGLYNEQFF
>.|19|TRBD2|TRBV29-1|TRBJ2-1
TGCAGCGTTGAAGGAAAAGTCGGGACTAGCGGGGGGTGGGGCAATGAGCAGTTCTTC
CSVEGKVGTSGGWGNEQFF
>.|15|.|TRBV3-1/TRBV3-2|TRBJ1-6
TGTGCCAGCAGCCAACTACGGGGGGGCAGTTCACCCCTCCACTTT
CASSQLRGGSSPLHF
>many|14|.|TRBV10-2|TRBJ2-2
TGCGCCAGCAGTGAGGTGGCTAACACCGGGGAGCTGTTTTTT
CASSEVANTGELFF
>.|14|.|TRBV27|TRBJ1-4
TGTGCCAGCAGTTTGGGGAAAAGGGGTGAAAAACTGTTTTTT
CASSLGKRGEKLFF
>.|13|.|TRBV9|TRBJ2-7
TGTGCCAGCAGCGTAGGAGAGACCTACGAGCAGTACTTC
CASSVGETYEQYF
>.|14|TRBD2|TRBV5-1|TRBJ2-1
TGCGCCAGCAAGCTGACTAGCGGAAACAATGAGCAGTTCTTC
CASKLTSGNNEQFF
>few|14|.|TRBV19|TRBJ2-1
TGTGCCAGTAGTATAGGGACAAAGTACAATGAGCAGTTCTTC
CASSIGTKYNEQFF
>.|13|.|TRBV5-1|TRBJ2-1
TGCGCCAGCAGCTTGGGGCTCTACAATGAGCAGTTCTTC
CASSLGLYNEQFF